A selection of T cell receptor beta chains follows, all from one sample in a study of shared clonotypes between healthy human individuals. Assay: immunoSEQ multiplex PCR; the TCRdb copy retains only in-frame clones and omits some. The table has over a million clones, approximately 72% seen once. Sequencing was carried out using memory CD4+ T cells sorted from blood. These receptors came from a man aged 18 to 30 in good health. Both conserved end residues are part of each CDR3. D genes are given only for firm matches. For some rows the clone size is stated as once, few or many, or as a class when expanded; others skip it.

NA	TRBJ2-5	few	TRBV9	TGTGCCAGCAGCGTAGGACGGGATAGCGAGACCCAGTACTTC	CASSVGRDSETQYF
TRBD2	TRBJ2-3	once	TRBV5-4	TGTGCCAGCAGCTCGACTAGCGGAAACACAGATACGCAGTATTTT	CASSSTSGNTDTQYF
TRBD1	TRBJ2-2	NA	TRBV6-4	TGTGCCAGTCGACAGGGGGCAGGGTCCAACACCGGGGAGCTGTTTTTT	CASRQGAGSNTGELFF
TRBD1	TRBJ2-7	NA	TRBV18	TGTGCCAGCTCATCGGGACAGAAGTACGAGCAGTACTTC	CASSSGQKYEQYF
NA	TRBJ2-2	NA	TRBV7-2	TGTGCCAGCAGCTATAACACCGGGGAGCTGTTTTTT	CASSYNTGELFF
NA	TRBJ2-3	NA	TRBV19	TGTGCCAGTAGTCGCAGGAATACAGATACGCAGTATTTT	CASSRRNTDTQYF
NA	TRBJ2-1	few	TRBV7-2	TGTGCCAGCAGCTTAGATCGTGGCAATGAGCAGTTCTTC	CASSLDRGNEQFF
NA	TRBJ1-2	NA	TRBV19	TGTGCCAGTAGTATAAGAGGGCAGGCACACTATGGCTACACCTTC	CASSIRGQAHYGYTF
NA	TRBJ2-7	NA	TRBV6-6	TGTGCCAGCAGTCCTGAGTCCGGGGTTGAGTACTTC	CASSPESGVEYF
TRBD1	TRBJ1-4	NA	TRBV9	TGTGCCAGCAGCGTAGTAGAGGGGGCCCGACTGTTTTTT	CASSVVEGARLFF
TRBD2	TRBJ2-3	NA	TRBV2	TGTGCCAGCAGGCCGGGACTAGCGGGCTTCACAGATACGCAGTATTTT	CASRPGLAGFTDTQYF
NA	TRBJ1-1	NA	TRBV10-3	TGTGCCATCTCGGGCTCTGTCATGAACACTGAAGCTTTCTTT	CAISGSVMNTEAFF
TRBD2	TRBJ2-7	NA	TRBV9	TGTGCCAGCAGCGTAAGGGTAGCGGGAGGGGACGAGCAGTACTTC	CASSVRVAGGDEQYF
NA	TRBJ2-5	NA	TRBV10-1	TGCGCCAGCAAATTGCCCCGACGGACCCAGTACTTC	CASKLPRRTQYF
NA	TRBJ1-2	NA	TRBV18	TGTGCCAGCTCACTGGGGCCGCCAGCTAACTATGGCTACACCTTC	CASSLGPPANYGYTF
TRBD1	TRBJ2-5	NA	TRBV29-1	TGCAGCGTTAGAAAGGGGGCCCAAGAGACCCAGTACTTC	CSVRKGAQETQYF